The 5 T cell receptor beta chains below all came from one sample that was sequenced in a study of metastatic and nonmetastatic thyroid tumors. Not a single patient had been given any form of treatment at any point before undergoing thyroid surgery. TCRdb reassembled clones from the PCR reads with MiXCR. The sample has some 84,000 clones; around 7.8% are singletons. The sequenced material came from blood. These receptors originate from a female donor with papillary thyroid cancer or a benign thyroid nodule (not recorded which). Some clones in this sample may be carry-over from other donors' samples.

J is TRBJ2-3 and V is TRBV6-1; the match to TRBD2 covers 7 bases. This CDR3 region has 18 residues. The ends lost 10 bases at V and 1 base at J; junction bases unmatched: 20. Per the germline V gene, CDR1 is MNHNS and CDR2 is SASEGT. CDR3 DNA: TGTGCCAACCAGTGGTGGAGCGGGGACGACTTGCGCACAGATACGCAGTATTTT. It translates to CANQWWSGDDLRTDTQYF.

This clone appeared many times. The rearrangement joins TRBV19 to TRBJ2-1; TRBD1 aligns across 12 bases. The trim removed 4 bases at V and 7 bases at J, leaving 8 bases unmatched. CDR1 and CDR2 (germline): LNHDA, SQIVND (reference sequence). The CDR3 loop spans 16 amino acids. For the CDR3, the DNA is TGTGCCAGTAGTAAGCACCCGGGACAGGGGGCGAATGAGCAGTTCTTC. This sequence encodes CASSKHPGQGANEQFF.

Only a few counts were recorded for this clone. The V and J genes are TRBV28 and TRBJ1-3; D ambiguous. The length of the CDR3 is 15 residues. The germline gives CDR1 MDHEN, CDR2 SYDVKM. Trimming took off 2 bases at V and 0 bases at J, with 8 bases between the two ends. The CDR3 protein is CASSLGVTSGNTIYF. The DNA of the CDR3 is TGTGCCAGCAGTTTAGGAGTTACCTCTGGAAACACCATATATTTT.

This clone occurred many times. The chain links TRBV30 to TRBJ2-1, with 8 bases fitting TRBD1. This CDR3 has 14 residues. CDR1 and CDR2 (germline): GTSNPN, SVGIG (reference sequence). V trimming: 3 bases; J trimming: 0 bases; junction bases outside the gene matches: 1. Here the CDR3 reads CAWSQGASYNEQFF. DNA of the CDR3: TGTGCCTGGAGCCAGGGGGCCTCCTACAATGAGCAGTTCTTC. The full variable domain, completed using reference TRBV30 and TRBJ2-1, is SQTIHQWPATLVQPVGSPLSLECTVEGTSNPNLYWYRQAAGRGLQLLFYSVGIGQISSEVPQNLSASRPQDRQFILSSKKLLLSDSGFYLCAWSQGASYNEQFFGPGTRLTVL.

Many counts were recorded for this clone. The chain has TRBV20-1 and TRBJ2-5; D may be TRBD1 (6 bases). The length of the CDR3 is 14 residues. Germline-derived CDR1 and CDR2 are DFQATT and SNEGSKA (reference sequence). Trimming cost V 0 bases and J 2 bases, with 10 bases left between them. In DNA, the CDR3 is TGCAGTGCTAGAGAGCTAGGACAGCAAGAGACCCAGTACTTC. This gives the protein CSARELGQQETQYF.